The 26 T cell receptor beta chains reported below all come from one sample, sequenced in a study of regulatory T cells in long-lasting Graves disease. Building of the TCR beta libraries involved iRepertoire HTBI primers and Arm-PCR of CDR3 regions. From the multiplex PCR reads, TCRdb called clonotypes with MiXCR, one entry per CDR3 protein. The data hold 450,000 to 500,000 distinct CDR3 sequences, with about 16% observed a single time. Time point described: newly diagnosed GD, antithyroid drugs for less than 3 months. Generation of the TCR library employed RNA extracted from PBMCs. These data were also filed under a second study, of T cells in Graves' hyperthyroidism and ophthalmopathy.

Here the sequenced sample was peripheral blood mononuclear cells (PBMCs), taken at new diagnosis, from a patient treated with antithyroid drugs. The source of these receptors is a man aged 35 to 55 with Graves disease.

The sample holds many counts of this clonotype. J is TRBJ2-2 and V is TRBV2, with D possibly TRBD1 on 5 matching bases. Per the germline V gene, CDR1 is SNHLY and CDR2 is FYNNEI. The CDR3 is 15 residues long. Trimming left V 3 bases short and J 7 bases short, with 15 bases between. The CDR3 nucleotides read TGTGCCAGCAGTGACACTTCAGGGATCGGCGGGGAGCTGTTTTTT. This translates into CASSDTSGIGGELFF.

This clonotype was seen repeatedly, ten times or more. This chain uses TRBV28 with TRBJ2-7, with 14 bases identical to TRBD2. Unmatched junction bases numbered 10, after V lost 5 bases and J lost 7 bases. The CDR3 spans 16 residues. Per germline, CDR1 MDHEN and CDR2 SYDVKM. CDR3: CASSRNRLAGGKEQYF. The CDR3 DNA reads TGTGCCAGCAGTCGCAACCGACTAGCGGGAGGGAAGGAGCAGTACTTC. Filled out from reference TRBV28 and TRBJ2-7, the complete variable domain reads DVKVTQSSRYLVKRTGEKVFLECVQDMDHENMFWYRQDPGLGLRLIYFSYDVKMKEKGDIPEGYSVSREKKERFSLILESASTNQTSMYLCASSRNRLAGGKEQYFGPGTRLTVT.

This clonotype has a handful of counts. This rearrangement joins TRBV5-1 to TRBJ2-2; 9 bases are a match to TRBD1. The CDR3 length is 18 residues. The V gene's germline CDR1 is SGHRS and CDR2 YFSETQ. Trimming took 0 bases from V and 5 from J; bases not matched to a gene: 11. CDR3 DNA: TGCGCCAGCAGCTTGGCCCCTAGGGACAGGGTTCTGACCGGGGAGCTGTTTTTT. Its translation is CASSLAPRDRVLTGELFF.

This clonotype occurred many times. The chain has TRBV20-1 and TRBJ2-7; the match to TRBD1 covers 8 bases. CDR3 size: 14 residues. Losses at the gene ends were 6 bases for V and 2 bases for J; bases not matched to a gene: 9. Germline values: CDR1 DFQATT, CDR2 SNEGSKA (reference sequence). In DNA, the CDR3 is TGCAGTGCCGGAGGGACAGGAAATGCCTACGAGCAGTACTTC. This codes for CSAGGTGNAYEQYF.

This clonotype turned up a few times. The J gene is TRBJ2-5, the V gene TRBV10-3; possible D gene TRBD1, 5 bases. In germline, CDR1 is ENHRY, CDR2 SYGVKD. The CDR3 is 14 amino acids. With 4 bases removed from V and 5 bases from J, the gap between germline ends came to 14 bases. The DNA for the CDR3 is TGTGCCATCAGTGGACATTCAGGGCTGGAGACCCAGTACTTC. Translating gives CAISGHSGLETQYF.

This clonotype has a count of ten or more. The chain couples TRBV7-9 to TRBJ1-1, with 7 nucleotides matching TRBD1. The CDR3 totals 13 residues. Germline CDR1 reads SEHNR; CDR2 reads FQNEAQ (reference sequence). The ends lost 7 bases at V and 6 bases at J; junction bases unmatched: 8. The CDR3 spells CASTTGNFPEAFF. CDR3 sequence (DNA): TGTGCCAGCACGACAGGGAATTTTCCTGAAGCTTTCTTT.

This clonotype was detected many times. The J gene is TRBJ2-7, the V gene TRBV9, with TRBD1 matching 12 bases. The germline V gene encodes CDR1 SGDLS and CDR2 YYNGEE. The CDR3 loop spans 16 amino acids. J lost 3 bases, V lost 3 bases, and 7 bases had no gene match. The CDR3 region has the DNA TGTGCCAGCAGCGCCGGGACAGGGGGCCGCTACTACGAGCAGTACTTC. The encoded protein is CASSAGTGGRYYEQYF.

This sequence joins TRBV6-5 and TRBJ2-3; perhaps TRBD2 as D (5 bases). Germline-derived CDR1 and CDR2 are MNHEY and SVGAGI. With 2 bases removed from V and 6 bases from J, the gap between germline ends came to 6 bases. The CDR3 has 12 residues. The CDR3 here is CASSYEGDTQYF. The CDR3, as DNA: TGTGCCAGCAGTTACGAGGGCGATACGCAGTATTTT.

There are a few counts of this clonotype. V gene TRBV7-9 combines with J gene TRBJ2-5; the match to TRBD2 covers 7 bases. From germline, CDR1 is SEHNR and CDR2 FQNEAQ (reference sequence). The CDR3 runs 16 residues. The V gene end was trimmed by 4 bases and the J gene end by 1 base; junction bases not matched to a gene: 9. Here the CDR3 DNA reads TGTGCCAGCAGCTCTAGTCGATTAGCGGGCCAAGAGACCCAGTACTTC. Translation: CASSSSRLAGQETQYF. Full variable domain (missing parts from reference TRBV7-9 and TRBJ2-5): DTGVSQNPRHKITKRGQNVTFRCDPISEHNRLYWYRQTLGQGPEFLTYFQNEAQLEKSRLLSDRFSAERPKGSFSTLEIQRTEQGDSAMYLCASSSSRLAGQETQYFGPGTRLLVL.

Note on this clonotype: Given a much more abundant clone one base away, this may be a read error. The CDR3 DNA reads as TGTGCCAGCTTTAAGCCTAGCGTCTCCTACGAGCGGTACTTC. Translating gives CASFKPSVSYERYF. V gene TRBV28 combines with J gene TRBJ2-7; a possible D gene is TRBD2 (6 bases). Germline V gene lookup returns CDR1 MDHEN and CDR2 SYDVKM. This CDR3 comprises 14 residues.

This clonotype was counted many times. CDR3 DNA sequence: TGTGCCAGCAGCTACATCTCTTTAGGCTACTACGAGCAGTACTTC. It translates to CASSYISLGYYEQYF. V usage is TRBV3-1 and J usage is TRBJ2-7, with D unclear. Trimming stripped 5 bases from V and 3 bases from J, with 17 bases between. The CDR3 runs to 15 residues. Germline V gives CDR1 LGHDT, CDR2 YNNKEL (reference sequence).

This clonotype was seen at least ten times. This chain connects TRBV11-3 to TRBJ2-1; 11 bases map to TRBD2. Germline CDR1 SGHNT, CDR2 YENEEA. This CDR3 spans 17 amino acids. With 5 bases clipped from V and 2 bases from J, the junction kept 8 bases outside the gene matches. This chain's CDR3 is CASSVGTSGFTYNEQFF. The CDR3 DNA follows: TGTGCCAGCAGCGTCGGGACTAGCGGTTTTACCTACAATGAGCAGTTCTTC.

This clonotype showed up many times. The chain links TRBV12-3 or TRBV12-4 to TRBJ2-1; possible D gene TRBD2, 6 bases. The CDR3 consists of 18 residues. The ends were cut back, 5 bases at V and 5 bases at J, with 25 bases in the middle. For the CDR3, the DNA is TGTGCCAGCAGTCTTCCTGAGTCTCTAGCGCTCACCAACAATGAGCAGTTCTTC. This translates into CASSLPESLALTNNEQFF.

As regards this clonotype: The junction does not match germline at one end; this may be a read error. This chain joins TRBV5-1 and TRBJ2-1; 13 nucleotides agree with TRBD2. The germline CDR1 and CDR2 sequences are SGHRS and YFSETQ. The CDR3 is 17 amino acids. CDR3 residues: CASSPGTSGNPYNEQFF. As DNA, the CDR3 is TGCGCCAGCAGCCCCGGGACTAGCGGGAATCCCTACAATGAGCAGTTCTTT.

About this clonotype: This may arise from a read error, as a much more abundant clone is one base away. This chain connects TRBV11-1 to TRBJ2-7, with D tentatively TRBD1 (5 bases). V was shortened by 10 bases and J by 7 bases, with 17 bases between the two germline ends. Germline loops: CDR1 SGHAT, CDR2 FQDESV (reference sequence). The CDR3 is 12 amino acids. CDR3 sequence: CAISELDNEQYF. CDR3 coding DNA: TGTGCCATCAGTGAGTTGGACAATGAGCAGTACTTC.

This clonotype has just a few counts. The chain combines TRBV6-1 with TRBJ1-1; 9 bases agree with TRBD1. The CDR3 spans 14 residues. Germline loops: CDR1 MNHNS, CDR2 SASEGT. With V trimmed by 6 bases and J by 5 bases, 7 bases remained unmatched. The CDR3 spells CASRPTGGGTEAFF. The DNA for the CDR3 is TGTGCCAGCAGGCCCACAGGGGGCGGAACTGAAGCTTTCTTT.

This clonotype has only a few counts. The rearrangement uses TRBV20-1 and TRBJ2-3; D remains ambiguous. The CDR3 covers 11 residues. The V and J ends lost 3 bases and 6 bases respectively, with 7 bases between them. Germline CDR1 and CDR2: DFQATT and SNEGSKA (reference sequence). CDR3 region: CSASWVDTQYF. As DNA, the CDR3 is TGCAGTGCTAGTTGGGTGGATACGCAGTATTTT.

This clonotype was seen many times. The chain links TRBV12-3 or TRBV12-4 to TRBJ1-2, with TRBD1 as a possible D gene (5 bases). The ends were cut back, 6 bases at V and 5 bases at J, with 19 bases in the middle. The CDR3 is 15 amino acids. CDR3 bases: TGTGCCAGCAGCCTATGGGGCAGCGGAGGGTATGGCTACACCTTC. This translates into CASSLWGSGGYGYTF.

The rearrangement uses TRBV29-1 and TRBJ2-7; 7 bases are a match to TRBD1. V shed 4 bases, J shed 0 bases, and the junction held 3 bases outside the gene matches. CDR3 size: 13 residues. From germline, CDR1 is SQVTM and CDR2 ANQGSEA. In DNA, the CDR3 is TGCAGCGTTGGACAGGGCTTCTCCTACGAGCAGTACTTC. Amino acids: CSVGQGFSYEQYF.

CDR3 DNA sequence: TGTGCCAGCAGCCCGGCTCCAAACCAAGAGACCCAGTACTTC. Translating it yields CASSPAPNQETQYF. This chain links TRBV5-4 with TRBJ2-5; D unclear. The V gene lost 4 bases and the J gene lost 0 bases, with 10 bases spanning the gap. The CDR3 is made up of 14 amino acids. Germline V gives CDR1 SGHNT, CDR2 YYREEE (reference sequence).

In this sample, this clonotype turned up many times. The chain combines TRBV20-1 with TRBJ1-2; D call uncertain. Trimming took off 5 bases at V and 3 bases at J, with 16 bases between the two ends. This CDR3 contains 14 residues. The germline CDR1 and CDR2 sequences are DFQATT and SNEGSKA (reference sequence). CDR3 loop: CSAPPGGLDYGYTF. CDR3 bases: TGCAGTGCTCCCCCGGGTGGGCTTGACTATGGCTACACCTTC.

This clonotype has a count of ten or more. V gene TRBV7-9 combines with J gene TRBJ2-7; TRBD1 agrees at 12 bases. V shed 6 bases and J 3 bases; nucleotides not matched to a gene: 6. Germline CDR1 SEHNR, CDR2 FQNEAQ (reference sequence). The CDR3 extends over 15 amino acids. Written as DNA, the CDR3 is TGTGCCAGCAGACAGGGACAGGGGGCTTTCTACGAGCAGTACTTC. It specifies CASRQGQGAFYEQYF.

This clonotype was seen repeatedly, ten times or more. The chain couples TRBV27 to TRBJ2-7, with D unresolved. Germline V gene data show CDR1 as MNHEY and CDR2 as SMNVEV (reference sequence). The CDR3 totals 14 residues. With 5 bases removed from V and 2 bases from J, the gap between germline ends came to 13 bases. CDR3 protein: CASSPRRGPYEQYF. The CDR3 nucleotides are TGTGCCAGCAGTCCCCGCCGAGGACCCTACGAGCAGTACTTC.

This rearrangement joins TRBV7-9 to TRBJ2-1, with 8 bases fitting TRBD2. The CDR3 covers 15 residues. Germline V gene sequence: CDR1 SEHNR, CDR2 FQNEAQ (reference sequence). V was clipped by 2 bases and J by 4 bases; unmatched bases: 4. The CDR3 nucleotides read TGTGCCAGCAGCTTAATTAGCGGGGTGTACAATGAGCAGTTCTTC. As protein: CASSLISGVYNEQFF. Using reference TRBV7-9 and TRBJ2-1 for the parts outside the CDR3, the full variable domain is DTGVSQNPRHKITKRGQNVTFRCDPISEHNRLYWYRQTLGQGPEFLTYFQNEAQLEKSRLLSDRFSAERPKGSFSTLEIQRTEQGDSAMYLCASSLISGVYNEQFFGPGTRLTVL.

The chain combines TRBV6-2 or TRBV6-3 with TRBJ2-2; D ambiguous. Germline V gene lookup returns CDR1 MNHEY and CDR2 SVGEGT. V shed 6 bases and J shed 1 base, with 6 bases lying between them. This CDR3 is 13 amino acids long. This CDR3 reads CASRRGNTGELFF. For the CDR3, the DNA is TGTGCCAGCAGGAGAGGGAACACCGGGGAGCTGTTTTTT.

This clonotype was found many times. V and J are TRBV3-1 and TRBJ2-2; D unresolved. Trimming took off 1 base at V and 0 bases at J, with 9 bases between the two ends. This CDR3 has 16 residues. In germline, CDR1 is LGHDT, CDR2 YNNKEL (reference sequence). CDR3 in DNA: TGTGCCAGCAGCCAAGGCTCCATAGCGAACACCGGGGAGCTGTTTTTT. It codes for CASSQGSIANTGELFF. The variable domain in full, completed from reference TRBV3-1 and TRBJ2-2, reads DTAVSQTPKYLVTQMGNDKSIKCEQNLGHDTMYWYKQDSKKFLKIMFSYNNKELIINETVPNRFSPKSPDKAHLNLHINSLELGDSAVYFCASSQGSIANTGELFFGEGSRLTVL.